Listed below are T cell receptor beta chains from one sample, sequenced in a study of radiation and T cells in renal cell carcinoma. Produced via immunoSEQ multiplex PCR; TCRdb's table is partial and in-frame only. The sample records tens of thousands of clones, 70% to 90% being singletons. Material: blood, obtained from a patient whose treatment included radiotherapy and nephrectomy. The receptors come from a woman aged 70-85 years with renal cell carcinoma. The CDR3 runs from the conserved cysteine through the conserved F or W. The D gene is left open where the match is weak. A row's size may be missing; if present it is once, few, many or a size class.

TRBV11-2	few	TRBJ2-1	.	CASSLDRGGNEQFF	TGTGCCAGCAGCTTAGATCGGGGCGGCAATGAGCAGTTCTTC
TRBV12-5	.	TRBJ2-7	.	CASGLVRTETYEQYF	TGTGCTAGTGGTTTGGTAAGGACAGAGACCTACGAGCAGTACTTC
TRBV6-1	.	TRBJ2-7	TRBD1	CASSGGTGAWYEQYF	TGTGCCAGCAGTGGAGGGACAGGGGCGTGGTACGAGCAGTACTTC
TRBV19	.	TRBJ1-1	.	CASSPRVLNTEAFF	TGTGCCAGTAGTCCCAGGGTCTTGAACACTGAAGCTTTCTTT
TRBV7-3	.	TRBJ2-6	.	CASSPDKFGANVLTF	TGTGCCAGCAGCCCCGACAAATTTGGGGCCAACGTCCTGACTTTC
TRBV28	.	TRBJ1-5	.	CASRRHGSNQPQHF	TGTGCCAGCAGACGACACGGTAGCAATCAGCCCCAGCATTTT
TRBV5-1	.	TRBJ1-1	.	CASSLVGSNTEAFF	TGCGCCAGCAGCTTGGTAGGGTCGAACACTGAAGCTTTCTTT
TRBV7-2	.	TRBJ2-2	.	CASSFRTGELFF	TGTGCCAGCAGCTTTCGTACCGGGGAGCTGTTTTTT
TRBV10-3	.	TRBJ2-7	.	CAISDTDSHEQYF	TGTGCCATCAGTGATACGGACAGCCACGAGCAGTACTTC
TRBV27	.	TRBJ2-6	.	CASSPGRTSGANVLTF	TGTGCCAGCAGCCCGGGGCGTACCTCTGGGGCCAACGTCCTGACTTTC
TRBV6-5	.	TRBJ1-1	.	CASYGRRLGNTEAFF	TGTGCCAGTTATGGAAGGAGATTAGGGAACACTGAAGCTTTCTTT
TRBV28	.	TRBJ1-2	.	CASQGTSYGYTF	TGTGCCAGCCAGGGCACTTCCTATGGCTACACCTTC
TRBV11-2	.	TRBJ2-1	TRBD2	CASSTGGSSYNEQFF	TGTGCCAGCAGCACGGGGGGGAGCTCCTACAATGAGCAGTTCTTC
TRBV5-1	few	TRBJ2-2	.	CASSLLSQSNTGELFF	TGCGCCAGCAGCTTGCTGAGTCAATCGAACACCGGGGAGCTGTTTTTT
TRBV28	.	TRBJ2-2	.	CASSVLVGELFF	TGTGCCAGCAGTGTATTAGTCGGGGAGCTGTTTTTT
TRBV27	.	TRBJ1-4	.	CASSLRGPRGNEKLFF	TGTGCCAGCAGTTTACGGGGACCAAGGGGTAATGAAAAACTGTTTTTT
TRBV15	.	TRBJ1-3	.	CATSRFGAPGNTIYF	TGTGCCACCAGCAGATTTGGGGCACCTGGAAACACCATATATTTT
TRBV5-1	.	TRBJ2-3	.	CASSSATDTQYF	TGCGCCAGCAGCTCCGCCACAGATACGCAGTATTTT
TRBV10-2	.	TRBJ2-1	.	CASSEGRAANEQFF	TGCGCCAGCAGTGAAGGACGGGCCGCCAATGAGCAGTTCTTC
TRBV4-1	.	TRBJ1-2	.	CASSQALQGIYGYTF	TGCGCCAGCAGCCAAGCATTACAGGGAATCTATGGCTACACCTTC
TRBV27	once	TRBJ1-6	.	CASRVPGANSPLHF	TGTGCCAGCAGGGTCCCGGGGGCCAATTCACCCCTCCACTTT
TRBV19	.	TRBJ1-2	.	CASSMSRGVYTF	TGTGCCAGTAGTATGTCCAGGGGTGTCTACACCTTC
TRBV19	.	TRBJ1-1	TRBD1	CASRGTATEAFF	TGTGCCAGTAGGGGGACAGCCACTGAAGCTTTCTTT